One sample yielded the 18 T cell receptor beta chains listed below, sequenced in a study of shared clonotypes between healthy human individuals. The assay was immunoSEQ multiplex PCR, and TCRdb's table has in-frame clones only and misses some. The sample lists over a million clones, around 97% seen once, with roughly 1.2% in the top ten. The sequenced sample was naive CD4+ T cells sorted from blood. Subset here: CD45RA+ positively selected. These receptors were taken from a young man in good health.

The CDR3 region is CASSFGGGYTF. The DNA for the CDR3 is TGTGCCAGCAGCTTCGGGGGTGGCTACACCTTC. V is TRBV7-9 and J is TRBJ1-2; D is perhaps TRBD1 (5 bases). CDR3 length: 11 residues. V was trimmed by 3 bases and J by 7 bases, leaving 6 bases between them. The germline CDR1 and CDR2 sequences are SEHNR and FQNEAQ (reference sequence).

The V call is TRBV5-1, the J call TRBJ2-1; 16 bases line up with TRBD2. After removal of 2 bases from V and 5 bases from J, the junction contained 4 bases not matched to a gene. Germline V gives CDR1 SGHRS, CDR2 YFSETQ. The CDR3 length is 17 residues. The CDR3 loop is CASSLPGLAGGNNEQFF. Here the CDR3 DNA reads TGCGCCAGCAGCTTACCGGGACTAGCGGGAGGGAACAATGAGCAGTTCTTC.

In regard to this clone: Other DNA variants within this sample encode the same CDR3. The J gene is TRBJ2-2, the V gene TRBV9; D is unresolved. From germline, CDR1 is SGDLS and CDR2 YYNGEE. Between the trimmed V and J ends, which lost 1 base and 1 base, there was a span of 5 bases. The CDR3 extends over 14 amino acids. The CDR3 protein is CASSVSLNTGELFF. Written as DNA, the CDR3 is TGTGCCAGCAGCGTAAGTTTGAACACCGGGGAGCTGTTTTTT. The full variable domain, with the rest looked up from reference TRBV9 and TRBJ2-2, is DSGVTQTPKHLITATGQRVTLRCSPRSGDLSVYWYQQSLDQGLQFLIQYYNGEERAKGNILERFSAQQFPDLHSELNLSSLELGDSALYFCASSVSLNTGELFFGEGSRLTVL.

The chain recombines TRBV28 with TRBJ2-7; TRBD2 is a possible D gene (6 bases). V was clipped by 6 bases and J by 0 bases, with 12 bases between them. The CDR3 has 14 amino acids. Germline V gives CDR1 MDHEN, CDR2 SYDVKM. DNA of the CDR3: TGTGCCAGCAGGAGGGACTTTTACTCCTACGAGCAGTACTTC. Translation: CASRRDFYSYEQYF.

CDR3 in DNA: TGTGCCAGCAGCCCCTTATCTCCACTGACGGGAGGGCCAAATGAGCAGTTCTTC. Amino acids: CASSPLSPLTGGPNEQFF. The chain recombines TRBV7-2 with TRBJ2-1; 8 nucleotides agree with TRBD2. The CDR3 is made up of 18 amino acids. Germline V lookup: CDR1 SGHTA, CDR2 FQGNSA. V shed 5 bases and J 7 bases; nucleotides not matched to a gene: 19.

The chain employs TRBV9 and TRBJ2-7, with D unresolved. Trimming shortened V by 2 bases and J by 6 bases, and 12 bases separated the two germline ends. There are 13 residues in the CDR3. Germline assignment: CDR1 SGDLS and CDR2 YYNGEE. The CDR3 nucleotides are TGTGCCAGCAGCGTCGGCTCCGTCGGCGAGCAGTACTTC. It codes for CASSVGSVGEQYF.

The gene calls are TRBV5-6 and TRBJ2-7; the match to TRBD2 covers 13 bases. This CDR3 is built from 16 residues. Germline V gene data show CDR1 as SGHDT and CDR2 as YYEEEE. Trimming took 2 bases from V and 2 from J; bases not matched to a gene: 4. DNA for the CDR3: TGTGCCAGCAGCTTTACGACTAGCGGGGGGACCTACGAGCAGTACTTC. Protein sequence: CASSFTTSGGTYEQYF.

The chain couples TRBV28 to TRBJ2-1; maybe TRBD1 (6 bases). The V gene's germline CDR1 is MDHEN and CDR2 SYDVKM. The CDR3 covers 18 residues. V was trimmed by 4 bases and J by 0 bases, leaving 19 bases between them. The CDR3 DNA sequence: TGTGCCAGCAGTTCGGGATACAGGGCATGGAGCTCCTACAATGAGCAGTTCTTC. Translation: CASSSGYRAWSSYNEQFF.

The chain links TRBV5-4 to TRBJ2-3; no clear D. The CDR3 covers 14 residues. V was clipped by 4 bases and J by 1 base, with 10 bases between them. Germline V CDR1 and CDR2: SGHNT, YYREEE (reference sequence). CDR3 amino acids: CASSGREGTDTQYF. In DNA, the CDR3 is TGTGCCAGCAGCGGGCGCGAGGGCACAGATACGCAGTATTTT.

V and J are TRBV6-5 and TRBJ2-7, with TRBD1 identical over 10 bases. The germline V gene has CDR1 MNHEY and CDR2 SVGAGI. Losses at the gene ends were 5 bases for V and 6 bases for J; bases not matched to a gene: 4. The length of the CDR3 is 13 residues. The CDR3 is CASSRDRGLEQYF. CDR3 bases: TGTGCCAGCAGTCGCGACAGGGGGCTCGAGCAGTACTTC.

J is TRBJ2-7 and V is TRBV5-4, with a weak D call TRBD1 (5 bases). CDR1 is SGHNT and CDR2 is YYREEE in the germline V gene (reference sequence). CDR3 length: 13 amino acids. V was trimmed by 2 bases and J by 4 bases, leaving 10 bases between them. The CDR3: CASSFTDKYEQYF. In DNA form, the CDR3 reads TGTGCCAGCAGCTTCACGGACAAATACGAGCAGTACTTC.

The CDR3: CASSGGIGEKLFF. In nucleotides, the CDR3 is TGTGCCAGTTCTGGGGGGATTGGTGAAAAACTGTTTTTT. The J gene is TRBJ1-4, the V gene TRBV19, with a possible D match to TRBD1 (5 bases). Trimming removed 8 bases from V and 7 bases from J, with 14 bases in between. This CDR3 contains 13 residues. Germline CDR1 reads LNHDA; CDR2 reads SQIVND (reference sequence). Full variable domain (remainder filled in from reference TRBV19 and TRBJ1-4): DGGITQSPKYLFRKEGQNVTLSCEQNLNHDAMYWYRQDPGQGLRLIYYSQIVNDFQKGDIAEGYSVSREKKESFPLTVTSAQKNPTAFYLCASSGGIGEKLFFGSGTQLSVL.

The chain recombines TRBV5-5 with TRBJ2-2; no reliable D call. Per the germline V gene, CDR1 is SGHKS and CDR2 is YYEKEE (reference sequence). The CDR3 extends over 14 amino acids. V lost 2 bases and J lost 8, with 13 bases in between. The CDR3 region has the DNA TGTGCCAGCAGCTTCCCGCCCGTAGGGGGGGAGCTGTTTTTT. It is translated as CASSFPPVGGELFF.

This sequence joins TRBV18 and TRBJ1-4; perhaps TRBD1 as D (5 bases). V lost 5 bases and J lost 6, with 13 bases in between. CDR3 size: 14 residues. Germline V CDR1 and CDR2: KGHSH, LQKENI. The CDR3 bases are TGTGCCAGCTCATTTCAGGGAGGAGATGAAAAACTGTTTTTT. Its translation is CASSFQGGDEKLFF.

On this clone itself: The sample carries other DNA sequences with the same CDR3. The chain has TRBV11-3 and TRBJ2-7, with 10 bases fitting TRBD1. The germline gives CDR1 SGHNT, CDR2 YENEEA. The CDR3 has 13 amino acids. J lost 3 bases, V lost 5 bases, and 1 base had no gene match. CDR3 protein: CASSRDRGYEQYF. CDR3 nucleotides: TGTGCCAGCAGCCGGGACAGGGGCTACGAGCAGTACTTC.

The chain combines TRBV29-1 with TRBJ1-5, with D uncertain. The CDR3 consists of 13 residues. Germline V lookup: CDR1 SQVTM, CDR2 ANQGSEA. V dropped 6 bases and J dropped 6 bases, with 15 bases sitting between them. DNA for the CDR3: TGCAGCGTATCGGACTCCGAAAGTCAGCCCCAGCATTTT. Protein sequence: CSVSDSESQPQHF. Combining the CDR3 with reference TRBV29-1 and TRBJ1-5 gives the whole variable domain SAVISQKPSRDICQRGTSLTIQCQVDSQVTMMFWYRQQPGQSLTLIATANQGSEATYESGFVIDKFPISRPNLTFSTLTVSNMSPEDSSIYLCSVSDSESQPQHFGDGTRLSIL.

CDR3 protein: CSVRTSGRPGGETQYF. In DNA form, the CDR3 reads TGCAGCGTTCGGACTAGCGGGAGACCCGGGGGGGAGACCCAGTACTTC. The genes are TRBV29-1 and TRBJ2-5; 13 positions match TRBD2. J lost 5 bases, V lost 5 bases, and 11 bases had no gene match. The CDR3 consists of 16 residues. Germline-derived CDR1 and CDR2 are SQVTM and ANQGSEA.

The CDR3 DNA is TGTGCCAGCAGCAAGGGACTAGCGGGAGGCAGACTCTACGAGCAGTACTTC. This codes for CASSKGLAGGRLYEQYF. The chain has TRBV5-5 and TRBJ2-7; 15 bases are a match to TRBD2. There are 17 residues in the CDR3. The junction had 8 bases not matched to a gene; V was cut back by 4 bases and J by 3 bases. CDR1 and CDR2 (germline): SGHKS, YYEKEE (reference sequence).